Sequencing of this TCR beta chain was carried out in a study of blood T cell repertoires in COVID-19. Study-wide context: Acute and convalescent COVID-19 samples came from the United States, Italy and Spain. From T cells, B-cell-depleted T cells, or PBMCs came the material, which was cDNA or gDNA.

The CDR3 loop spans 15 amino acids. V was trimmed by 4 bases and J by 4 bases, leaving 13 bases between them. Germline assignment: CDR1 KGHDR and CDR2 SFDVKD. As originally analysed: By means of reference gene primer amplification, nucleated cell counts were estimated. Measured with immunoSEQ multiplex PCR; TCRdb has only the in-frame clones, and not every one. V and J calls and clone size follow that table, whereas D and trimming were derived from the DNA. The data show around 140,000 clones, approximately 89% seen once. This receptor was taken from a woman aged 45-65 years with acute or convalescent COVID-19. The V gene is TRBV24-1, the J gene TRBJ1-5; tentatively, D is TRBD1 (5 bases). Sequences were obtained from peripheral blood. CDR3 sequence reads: CATSDRGGLNQPQHF. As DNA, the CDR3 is TGTGCCACCAGTGACCGGGGGGGACTTAATCAGCCCCAGCATTTT.